The next 16 T cell receptor beta chains were all read from a single sample in a study of patients and donors after allogeneic stem cell transplantation (dated by TCRdb to the early 2020s). The receptor library was made with RT-PCR. This sample was sequenced with a NextSeq 550. The public reads were reprocessed in TCRdb via fastp at Q25 and MiXCR, keeping in-frame beta chains. Merged by CDR3 protein, the rows form single entries marked with the most common genes and DNA. The sample table shows hundreds of thousands of distinct CDR3 sequences, and 16% are seen once. The ten largest account for around 6.8% of the sample. Specimen: blood, either unsorted or a sorted T cell fraction (not recorded which). The origin of the receptors is a human donor who was either an allogeneic HSCT recipient or a stem cell or donor lymphocyte infusion donor (not recorded which). It is not recorded whose cells these are; they may come from a transplant donor.

V and J are TRBV13 and TRBJ2-3, with a weak D call TRBD2 (6 bases). V lost 0 bases to trimming and J lost 3 bases, with 13 bases between them. This CDR3 spans 16 amino acids. CDR1 is PRHDT, CDR2 FYEKMQ, per germline (reference sequence). The CDR3 sequence: CASSLGRGRLTDTQYF. The CDR3 bases are TGTGCCAGCAGCTTAGGGCGGGGCCGCCTAACAGATACGCAGTATTTT.

Many counts were recorded for this clonotype. V is TRBV7-3 and J is TRBJ2-1; TRBD2 aligns across 7 bases. CDR1 is SGHTA and CDR2 is FQGTGA in the germline V gene. The CDR3 length is 15 residues. V lost 1 base, J lost 4 bases, and 4 bases stayed unmatched. The CDR3 DNA is TGTGCCAGCAGCTTAATGGGGAGGGGATACAATGAGCAGTTCTTC. Protein product: CASSLMGRGYNEQFF.

J is TRBJ2-5 and V is TRBV5-1; 7 bases agree with TRBD1. Germline CDR1 and CDR2: SGHRS and YFSETQ. The junction had 9 bases not matched to a gene; V was cut back by 0 bases and J by 4 bases. The CDR3 totals 16 residues. The CDR3 DNA is TGCGCCAGCAGCTTGGCCTTTAAGGGGGCTGGAGAGACCCAGTACTTC. Translation gives CASSLAFKGAGETQYF. The full variable domain, rest sourced from reference TRBV5-1 and TRBJ2-5, is KAGVTQTPRYLIKTRGQQVTLSCSPISGHRSVSWYQQTPGQGLQFLFEYFSETQRNKGNFPGRFSGRQFSNSRSEMNVSTLELGDSALYLCASSLAFKGAGETQYFGPGTRLLVL.

The chain uses TRBV9 and TRBJ1-1; no firm D call. Germline loops: CDR1 SGDLS, CDR2 YYNGEE. CDR3 length: 13 residues. The V end was cut by 0 bases, the J end by 7 bases, with 10 bases between. This CDR3 is CASSVGTGYEAFF. CDR3 sequence (DNA): TGTGCCAGCAGCGTAGGGACGGGTTATGAAGCTTTCTTT.

This clonotype showed up just a few times. The chain couples TRBV2 to TRBJ2-7, with D possibly TRBD2 on 5 matching bases. The CDR3 totals 12 residues. Deletions cut 3 bases from V and 4 bases from J, with 7 bases between. Per the germline V gene, CDR1 is SNHLY and CDR2 is FYNNEI. The CDR3 sequence is CASSDWRYEQYF. The CDR3 DNA is TGTGCCAGCAGTGATTGGAGGTACGAGCAGTACTTC.

This clonotype was seen more than once but under ten times. The chain employs TRBV25-1 and TRBJ2-5; unclear D gene. The CDR3 extends over 14 amino acids. V was shortened by 2 bases and J by 6 bases, with 13 bases between the two germline ends. In germline, CDR1 is MGHDK, CDR2 SYGVNS. For the CDR3, the DNA is TGTGCCAGCAGTGAAGGCGGACCGACTCAGACCCAGTACTTC. Translating gives CASSEGGPTQTQYF. Full variable domain (missing parts from reference TRBV25-1 and TRBJ2-5): EADIYQTPRYLVIGTGKKITLECSQTMGHDKMYWYQQDPGMELHLIHYSYGVNSTEKGDLSSESTVSRIRTEHFPLTLESARPSHTSQYLCASSEGGPTQTQYFGPGTRLLVL.

In its sample, this clonotype was seen a few times. The chain combines TRBV5-6 with TRBJ1-5; D unclear. Germline CDR1 SGHDT, CDR2 YYEEEE. V was cut by 3 bases and J by 0 bases, with 13 bases left in between. This CDR3 region has 16 residues. The CDR3: CASSYSAEISNQPQHF. CDR3 in DNA: TGTGCCAGCAGCTACTCGGCGGAAATTAGCAATCAGCCCCAGCATTTT. The full variable domain, with the rest looked up from reference TRBV5-6 and TRBJ1-5, is DAGVTQSPTHLIKTRGQQVTLRCSPKSGHDTVSWYQQALGQGPQFIFQYYEEEERQRGNFPDRFSGHQFPNYSSELNVNALLLGDSALYLCASSYSAEISNQPQHFGDGTRLSIL.

This clonotype was found a few times. This chain uses TRBV2 with TRBJ2-2; D remains unclear. This CDR3 is built from 13 residues. The germline V gene has CDR1 SNHLY and CDR2 FYNNEI. V lost 2 bases and J 7 bases, leaving 8 bases between the germline ends. CDR3 in amino acids: CASSELVSGELFF. Here the CDR3 DNA reads TGTGCCAGCAGTGAATTGGTCAGCGGGGAGCTGTTTTTT.

This clonotype occurred a few times. The rearrangement uses TRBV5-1 and TRBJ2-3, with D perhaps matching TRBD1 (6 bases). Trimming removed 1 base at V and 6 bases at J, with 15 bases between. Germline V gene data show CDR1 as SGHRS and CDR2 as YFSETQ. CDR3 size: 15 residues. The CDR3 DNA sequence: TGCGCCAGCAGCTTGCCGGCAGGGGTACGGGATACGCAGTATTTT. It translates to CASSLPAGVRDTQYF.

This clonotype was seen a few times. The rearrangement links TRBV5-5 to TRBJ1-2, with TRBD1 as a possible D gene (5 bases). In germline, CDR1 is SGHKS, CDR2 YYEKEE (reference sequence). With 4 bases removed from V and 5 bases from J, the gap between germline ends came to 27 bases. CDR3 size: 18 residues. DNA of the CDR3: TGTGCCAGCAGCGGAACAGGCGGTTTGGTTCGGGGTTGGTATGGCTACACCTTC. Its protein product is CASSGTGGLVRGWYGYTF.

The chain carries TRBV24-1 and TRBJ2-2; 9 bases align to TRBD1. The junction had 10 bases not matched to a gene; V was cut back by 5 bases and J by 7 bases. The length of the CDR3 is 16 residues. Germline loops: CDR1 KGHDR, CDR2 SFDVKD. CDR3 coding DNA: TGTGCCACCAGTGCAACTTCAACAGGGGGCAGCGGGGAGCTGTTTTTT. It codes for CATSATSTGGSGELFF.

V usage is TRBV18 and J usage is TRBJ2-3, with D maybe TRBD1 (6 bases). The CDR3 runs to 13 residues. The V gene lost 1 base and the J gene lost 4 bases, with 6 bases spanning the gap. In germline, CDR1 is KGHSH, CDR2 LQKENI. CDR3 bases: TGTGCCAGCTCACCACAGGGGGCAGATACGCAGTATTTT. Its translation: CASSPQGADTQYF.

This clonotype has a handful of counts. The rearrangement uses TRBV12-3 or TRBV12-4 and TRBJ1-2; D is uncertain. The CDR3 consists of 11 residues. The V end was cut by 5 bases, the J end by 8 bases, with 9 bases between. The CDR3 DNA reads TGTGCCAGCAGTGCCACAGTAGGCTACACCTTC. Protein sequence: CASSATVGYTF.

The rearrangement uses TRBV7-2 and TRBJ2-7; 11 nucleotides align to TRBD2. Trimming took 4 bases from V and 0 from J; bases not matched to a gene: 5. Per the germline V gene, CDR1 is SGHTA and CDR2 is FQGNSA. This CDR3 is built from 16 residues. This chain's CDR3 is CASSSASGGRSYEQYF. In nucleotides, the CDR3 is TGTGCCAGCAGCTCCGCTAGCGGGGGGCGCTCCTACGAGCAGTACTTC.

The chain has TRBV4-3 and TRBJ1-3, with unresolved D. Germline CDR1 reads LGHNA; CDR2 reads YSLEER. The CDR3 is 15 residues long. The V end was cut by 4 bases, the J end by 0 bases, with 10 bases between. The CDR3 loop is CASSLYLSSGNTIYF. CDR3 DNA sequence: TGCGCCAGCAGCCTCTACCTAAGCTCTGGAAACACCATATATTTT.

The chain is built from TRBV12-3 or TRBV12-4 and TRBJ1-4; D is undetermined. The CDR3 is 13 amino acids. The V end lost 5 bases, the J end lost 8 bases, and 12 bases lay between the germline ends. CDR3 nucleotide sequence: TGTGCCAGCAGTGCGGCAGGTGGGGAAAAACTGTTTTTT. It is translated as CASSAAGGEKLFF.